The 12 T cell receptor beta chains below all came from one sample that was sequenced in a study of T-cell reconstitution after alpha-beta-depleted transplantation in children. During its preparation, the TCRbeta library received unique molecular identifiers. MiXCR, applied by TCRdb to the PCR reads, yields one record per CDR3 protein. The table includes around 100,000 distinct CDR3 sequences, around 7.8% detected once. Sequenced here: PBMCs, sampled before TCRalphabeta/CD19-depleted stem cell transplant. Source of these receptors: a boy between 2 and 10 years old with acute lymphoblastic leukemia, due to receive a stem cell transplant.

The gene calls are TRBV5-1 and TRBJ2-7, with D possibly TRBD1 on 6 matching bases. The CDR3 extends over 14 amino acids. Trimming left V 5 bases short and J 6 bases short, with 18 bases between. Germline V gene lookup returns CDR1 SGHRS and CDR2 YFSETQ. CDR3: CASSLGQPSTEQYF. In DNA form, the CDR3 reads TGCGCCAGCAGTCTCGGACAGCCTTCGACCGAGCAGTACTTC.

The rearrangement joins TRBV7-6 to TRBJ1-1; D is unresolved. Germline CDR1 and CDR2: SGHVS and FNYEAQ. The CDR3 sequence is 13 residues long. The V end was cut by 5 bases, the J end by 3 bases, with 10 bases between. The DNA of the CDR3 is TGTGCCAGCAGCCCCGAACGGGACACTGAAGCTTTCTTT. It codes for CASSPERDTEAFF.

This clonotype came up many times. V gene TRBV7-8 combines with J gene TRBJ2-7, with TRBD1 identical over 8 bases. The trim removed 1 base at V and 5 bases at J, leaving 4 bases unmatched. The CDR3 sequence is 14 residues long. Germline V gene data show CDR1 as SGHVS and CDR2 as FQNEAQ. CDR3 amino acids: CASSLGGQVHEQYF. The CDR3 DNA is TGTGCCAGCAGCTTAGGGGGACAGGTCCACGAGCAGTACTTC.

This clonotype was picked up many times. The chain joins TRBV11-3 to TRBJ2-5, with 7 bases matching TRBD1. Unmatched junction bases numbered 15, after V lost 3 bases and J lost 2 bases. Germline V CDR1 and CDR2: SGHNT, YENEEA. The length of the CDR3 is 18 residues. CDR3 region: CASSFQPRDRDLQETQYF. CDR3 DNA: TGTGCCAGCAGCTTCCAGCCCCGGGACAGAGACCTACAAGAGACCCAGTACTTC.

The J gene is TRBJ1-2, the V gene TRBV24-1, with TRBD1 matching over 9 bases. Germline CDR1 reads KGHDR; CDR2 reads SFDVKD. J was trimmed by 8 bases and V by 3 bases; bases with no gene match: 6. CDR3 length equals 14 residues. The chain's CDR3 is CATSDPGTGYGYTF. DNA for the CDR3: TGTGCCACCAGTGATCCCGGGACAGGGTACGGCTACACCTTC.

This clonotype occurred a few times. This chain joins TRBV5-1 and TRBJ1-1; D unresolved. V was cut by 4 bases and J by 5 bases, with 12 bases left in between. Per the germline V gene, CDR1 is SGHRS and CDR2 is YFSETQ. CDR3 length: 13 residues. The CDR3, as DNA: TGCGCCAGCAGCCACGGGCCGGGGACTGAAGCTTTCTTT. Amino acid sequence: CASSHGPGTEAFF.

The table lists this clonotype with many counts. The CDR3 sequence is CASSDGSGGAPEQFF. The DNA of the CDR3 is TGTGCCAGCAGCGACGGTAGCGGGGGGGCCCCTGAGCAGTTCTTC. The V gene is TRBV11-2, the J gene TRBJ2-1, with TRBD2 identical over 11 bases. The CDR3 runs 15 residues. V lost 5 bases, J lost 9 bases, and 9 bases stayed unmatched. CDR1 and CDR2 from the germline V gene are SGHAT and FQNNGV. Variable domain in full (rest from reference TRBV11-2 and TRBJ2-1): EAGVAQSPRYKIIEKRQSVAFWCNPISGHATLYWYQQILGQGPKLLIQFQNNGVVDDSQLPKDRFSAERLKGVDSTLKIQPAKLEDSAVYLCASSDGSGGAPEQFFGPGTRLTVL.

Many counts were recorded for this clonotype. The rearrangement joins TRBV7-2 to TRBJ2-1; D is unresolved. Germline CDR1 is SGHTA and CDR2 is FQGNSA. V gave up 1 base and J gave up 6 bases, with 13 bases separating them. CDR3 size: 15 residues. CDR3 region: CASSLGGWESNEQFF. As DNA, the CDR3 is TGTGCCAGCAGCTTAGGAGGTTGGGAATCCAATGAGCAGTTCTTC.

The table lists this clonotype with many counts. V gene TRBV7-8 combines with J gene TRBJ2-3; D ambiguous. The V and J ends lost 5 bases and 0 bases respectively, with 9 bases between them. The CDR3 runs 14 residues. Germline V gives CDR1 SGHVS, CDR2 FQNEAQ. The CDR3 sequence: CASSLERSTDTQYF. CDR3 nucleotide sequence: TGTGCCAGCAGCCTGGAAAGAAGCACAGATACGCAGTATTTT.

This clonotype was seen repeatedly, ten times or more. V usage is TRBV3-1 and J usage is TRBJ2-7; 7 bases agree with TRBD2. The CDR3 runs to 14 residues. Germline-derived CDR1 and CDR2 are LGHDT and YNNKEL (reference sequence). V lost 0 bases to trimming and J lost 4 bases; unmatched junction nucleotides: 3. This CDR3 reads CASSQEGGRYEQYF. The CDR3 DNA is TGTGCCAGCAGCCAAGAGGGAGGGAGGTACGAGCAGTACTTC.

A few counts support this clonotype. The chain combines TRBV3-1 with TRBJ1-4, with D perhaps TRBD1 (6 bases). Germline lookup yields CDR1 LGHDT and CDR2 YNNKEL (reference sequence). V lost 2 bases and J 7 bases, leaving 11 bases between the germline ends. This CDR3 comprises 14 residues. CDR3 sequence: CASSQQGTGEKLFF. The CDR3 bases are TGTGCCAGCAGCCAACAGGGGACTGGTGAAAAACTGTTTTTT.

The rearrangement joins TRBV12-3 or TRBV12-4 to TRBJ2-2, with D hard to call. CDR3 length: 12 amino acids. Trimming took 5 bases from V and 6 from J, leaving 7 bases between them. CDR3 bases: TGTGCCAGCAGTCGATTAGCCGGGGAGCTGTTTTTT. It translates to CASSRLAGELFF.